This TCR beta chain derives from a study of blood T cell repertoires in COVID-19. Study background: Specimens from acute and convalescent COVID-19 originated in the United States, Italy and Spain. PBMCs, B-cell-depleted T cells, or T cells provided the cDNA or gDNA that made up the material.

While infection was still active, Seattle patients were enrolled and then followed longitudinally. In the original workflow: By means of reference gene primer amplification, nucleated cell counts were estimated. Measured with immunoSEQ multiplex PCR; TCRdb has only the in-frame clones, and not every one. That table furnishes V, J and clone size, whereas the DNA furnished D and trimming. The top ten clones hold 9.5% to 13% of a sample with tens of thousands of clones, 82% of them seen once. This CDR3 region has 11 residues. The V gene lost 5 bases and the J gene lost 7 bases, with 8 bases spanning the gap. Germline CDR1 MNHEY, CDR2 SVGAGI.

The specimen was peripheral blood. The clonotype originates from an elderly man with COVID-19, enrolled during active disease. The V call is TRBV6-5, the J call TRBJ1-2; D unresolved. The DNA for the CDR3 is TGTGCCAGCAGTAGTAGGAGTGGCTACACCTTC. Amino acids: CASSSRSGYTF.